What follows are 2 T cell receptor beta chains derived from one specimen sequenced in a study of early T cells in non-severe SARS-CoV-2 infection. TCRdb analysed the 5' RACE reads with MiXCR anew, one entry per CDR3 protein. The repertoire has approximately 110,000 distinct CDR3 sequences, 14% to 15% of them found once; the top ten carry just over 20%. Sequenced sample: whole blood. Receptor source: an adult who was a healthcare worker with PCR-confirmed SARS-CoV-2 infection or an uninfected control (not recorded which).

The chain employs TRBV7-8 and TRBJ2-1; the D is unclear. Germline CDR1 and CDR2: SGHVS and FQNEAQ. This CDR3 is built from 17 residues. The V end lost 2 bases, the J end lost 5 bases, and 19 bases lay between the germline ends. CDR3: CASSLTVTSSYHNEQFF. The CDR3 DNA is TGTGCCAGCAGCTTAACCGTTACCTCGTCCTACCACAATGAGCAGTTCTTC.

This clonotype came up once. No conserved phenylalanine or tryptophan is present at the end of the CDR3, so a read error is the likely explanation. The CDR3 coding sequence is TGCGCCAGCAGCAGGGACCGAGAGACCCAGTACCTC. As protein: CASSRDRETQYL. This chain connects TRBV5-1 to TRBJ2-5; either TRBD1 or TRBD2 may fit D (5 bases each). Trimming shortened V by 4 bases and J by 4 bases, and 8 bases separated the two germline ends. The CDR3 runs 12 residues. Germline CDR1 reads SGHRS; CDR2 reads YFSETQ.